Listed below are T cell receptor beta chains from one sample, sequenced in a study of OX40 agonist ivuxolimab in advanced cancers. Repertoires were generated with immunoSEQ multiplex PCR, while TCRdb's copy carries only in-frame clones and drops some. The table lists roughly 79,000 clones, over 80% of them singletons. The specimen comprised CD4+ or CD8+ T cells sorted from blood, sampled in a trial of the OX40 agonist ivuxolimab. The receptors come from an adult with an advanced solid tumor such as melanoma, head and neck, liver or kidney cancer. The CDR3 runs from the conserved cysteine through the conserved F or W. A D gene is named only where the DNA matches it firmly.

CDR3aa: CSVGGATNEKLFF
CDR3nt: TGCAGCGTTGGGGGGGCAACTAATGAAAAACTGTTTTTT
v_gene: TRBV29-1
d_gene: NA
j_gene: TRBJ1-4

CDR3aa: CASSHNRDTEAFF
CDR3nt: TGTGCCAGCAGCCATAACAGGGACACTGAAGCTTTCTTT
v_gene: TRBV7-6
d_gene: NA
j_gene: TRBJ1-1

CDR3aa: CASSRPGLATRQFF
CDR3nt: TGTGCCAGCAGCCGTCCCGGACTAGCTACTAGGCAGTTCTTC
v_gene: TRBV7-3
d_gene: TRBD2
j_gene: TRBJ2-1

CDR3aa: CASSIGPNNQPQHF
CDR3nt: TGTGCCAGTAGTATAGGTCCGAACAATCAGCCCCAGCATTTT
v_gene: TRBV19
d_gene: NA
j_gene: TRBJ1-5

CDR3aa: CASSQAGGPYEQYF
CDR3nt: TGTGCCAGCAGCCAGGCGGGAGGCCCCTACGAGCAGTACTTC
v_gene: TRBV14
d_gene: TRBD2
j_gene: TRBJ2-7

CDR3aa: CASSLTTLAGGLYNEQFF
CDR3nt: TGTGCCAGCAGCTTAACGACCCTAGCGGGAGGCCTTTACAATGAGCAGTTCTTC
v_gene: TRBV7-3
d_gene: TRBD2
j_gene: TRBJ2-1

CDR3aa: CASSRPTAGAYEQYF
CDR3nt: TGTGCCAGCAGCCGACCGACGGCAGGGGCCTACGAGCAGTACTTC
v_gene: TRBV6-1
d_gene: NA
j_gene: TRBJ2-7

CDR3aa: CASSSGGSLSYEQYF
CDR3nt: TGTGCCAGCAGCTCCGGGGGTAGTCTTTCCTACGAGCAGTACTTC
v_gene: TRBV7-9
d_gene: NA
j_gene: TRBJ2-7

CDR3aa: CASSKGGGRADEQFF
CDR3nt: TGTGCCAGTAGTAAGGGGGGCGGGAGGGCCGATGAGCAGTTCTTC
v_gene: TRBV19
d_gene: TRBD2
j_gene: TRBJ2-1

CDR3aa: CASSPPVSDTIYF
CDR3nt: TGTGCCAGCAGCCCTCCAGTGAGTGACACCATATATTTT
v_gene: TRBV7-6
d_gene: NA
j_gene: TRBJ1-3